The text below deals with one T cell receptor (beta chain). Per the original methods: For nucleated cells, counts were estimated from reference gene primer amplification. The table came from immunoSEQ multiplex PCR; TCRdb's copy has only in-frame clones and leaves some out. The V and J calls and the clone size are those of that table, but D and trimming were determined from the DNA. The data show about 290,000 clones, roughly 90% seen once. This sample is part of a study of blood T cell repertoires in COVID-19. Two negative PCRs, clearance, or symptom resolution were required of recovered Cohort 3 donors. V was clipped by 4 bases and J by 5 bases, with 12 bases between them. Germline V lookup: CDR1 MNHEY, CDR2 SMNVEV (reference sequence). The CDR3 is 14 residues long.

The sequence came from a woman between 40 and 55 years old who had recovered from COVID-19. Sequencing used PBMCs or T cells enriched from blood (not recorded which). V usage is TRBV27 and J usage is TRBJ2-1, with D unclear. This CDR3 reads CASSSYGSDNEQFF. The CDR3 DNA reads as TGTGCCAGCAGTTCCTACGGGTCGGACAATGAGCAGTTCTTC.